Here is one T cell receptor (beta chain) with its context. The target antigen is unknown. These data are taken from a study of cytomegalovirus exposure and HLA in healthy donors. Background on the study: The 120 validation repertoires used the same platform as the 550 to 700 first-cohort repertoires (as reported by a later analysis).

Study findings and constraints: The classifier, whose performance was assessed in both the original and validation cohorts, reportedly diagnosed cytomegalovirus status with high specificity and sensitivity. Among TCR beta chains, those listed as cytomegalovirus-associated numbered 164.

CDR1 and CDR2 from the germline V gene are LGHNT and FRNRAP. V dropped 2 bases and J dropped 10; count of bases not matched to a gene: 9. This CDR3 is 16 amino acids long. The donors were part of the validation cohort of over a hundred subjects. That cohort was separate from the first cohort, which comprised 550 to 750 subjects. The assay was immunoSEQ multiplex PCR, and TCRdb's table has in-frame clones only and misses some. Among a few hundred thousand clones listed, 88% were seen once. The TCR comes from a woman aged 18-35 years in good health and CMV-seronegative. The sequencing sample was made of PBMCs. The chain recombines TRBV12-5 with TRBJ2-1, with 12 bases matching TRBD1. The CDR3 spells CASGLSPGQGAEEQFF. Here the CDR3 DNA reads TGTGCTAGTGGTTTGTCTCCGGGACAGGGGGCGGAGGAGCAGTTCTTC.